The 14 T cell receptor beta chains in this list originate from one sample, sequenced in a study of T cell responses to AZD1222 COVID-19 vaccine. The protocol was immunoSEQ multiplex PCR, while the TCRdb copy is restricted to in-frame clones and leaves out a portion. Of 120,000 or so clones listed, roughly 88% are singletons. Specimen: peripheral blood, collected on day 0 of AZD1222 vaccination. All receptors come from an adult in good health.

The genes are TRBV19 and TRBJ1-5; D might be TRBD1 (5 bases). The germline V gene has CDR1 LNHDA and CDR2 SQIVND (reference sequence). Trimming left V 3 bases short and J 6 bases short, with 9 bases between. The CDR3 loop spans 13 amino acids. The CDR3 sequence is CASSIRVAQPQHF. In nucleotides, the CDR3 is TGTGCCAGTAGTATCAGGGTCGCTCAGCCCCAGCATTTT.

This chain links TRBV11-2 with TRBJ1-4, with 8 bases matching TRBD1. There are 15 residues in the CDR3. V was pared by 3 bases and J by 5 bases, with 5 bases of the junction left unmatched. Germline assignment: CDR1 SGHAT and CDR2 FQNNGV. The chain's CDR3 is CASSFGQGVNEKLFF. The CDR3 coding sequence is TGTGCCAGCAGCTTCGGACAGGGCGTAAATGAAAAACTGTTTTTT.

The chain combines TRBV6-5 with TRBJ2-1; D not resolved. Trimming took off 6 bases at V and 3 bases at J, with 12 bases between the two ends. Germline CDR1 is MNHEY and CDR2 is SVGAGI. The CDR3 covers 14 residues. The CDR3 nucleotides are TGTGCCAGCAGAGGAGACACCGACTACAATGAGCAGTTCTTC. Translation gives CASRGDTDYNEQFF.

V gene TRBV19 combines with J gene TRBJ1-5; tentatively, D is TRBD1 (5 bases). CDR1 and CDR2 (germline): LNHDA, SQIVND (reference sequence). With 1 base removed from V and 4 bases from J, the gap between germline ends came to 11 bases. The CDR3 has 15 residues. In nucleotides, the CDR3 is TGTGCCAGTAGTATAGCTTGGGGGAGGAATCAGCCCCAGCATTTT. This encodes CASSIAWGRNQPQHF.

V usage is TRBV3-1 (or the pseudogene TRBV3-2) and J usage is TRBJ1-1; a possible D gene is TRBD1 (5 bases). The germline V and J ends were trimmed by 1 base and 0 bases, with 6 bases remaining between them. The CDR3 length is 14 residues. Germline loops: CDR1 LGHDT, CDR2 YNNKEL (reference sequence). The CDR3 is CASSQGGMNTEAFF. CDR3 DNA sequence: TGTGCCAGCAGCCAAGGGGGGATGAACACTGAAGCTTTCTTT.

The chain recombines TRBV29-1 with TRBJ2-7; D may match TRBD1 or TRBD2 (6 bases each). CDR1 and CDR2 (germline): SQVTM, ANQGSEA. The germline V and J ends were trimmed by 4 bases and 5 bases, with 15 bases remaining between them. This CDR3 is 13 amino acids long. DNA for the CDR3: TGCAGCGTTGGGGCAGGGGAGGCGGACGAGCAGTACTTC. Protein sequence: CSVGAGEADEQYF.

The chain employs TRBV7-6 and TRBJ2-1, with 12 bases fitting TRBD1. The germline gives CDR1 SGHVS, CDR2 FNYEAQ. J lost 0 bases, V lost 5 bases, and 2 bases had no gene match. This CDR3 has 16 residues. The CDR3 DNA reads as TGTGCCAGCAGCCAGGGACAGGGGGCCTCCTACAATGAGCAGTTCTTC. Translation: CASSQGQGASYNEQFF.

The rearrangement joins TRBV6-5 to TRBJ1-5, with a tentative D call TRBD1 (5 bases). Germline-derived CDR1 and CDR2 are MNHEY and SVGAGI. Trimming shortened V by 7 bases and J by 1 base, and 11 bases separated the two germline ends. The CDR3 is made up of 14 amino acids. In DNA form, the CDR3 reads TGTGCCAGCAAGGACACGCAGAGCAATCAGCCCCAGCATTTT. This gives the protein CASKDTQSNQPQHF.

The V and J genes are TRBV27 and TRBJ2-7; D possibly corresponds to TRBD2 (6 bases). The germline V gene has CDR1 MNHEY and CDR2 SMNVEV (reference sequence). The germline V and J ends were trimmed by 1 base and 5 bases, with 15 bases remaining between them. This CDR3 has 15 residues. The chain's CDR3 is CASSLYPSERDEQYF. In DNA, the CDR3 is TGTGCCAGCAGTTTATACCCTAGCGAGCGGGACGAGCAGTACTTC.

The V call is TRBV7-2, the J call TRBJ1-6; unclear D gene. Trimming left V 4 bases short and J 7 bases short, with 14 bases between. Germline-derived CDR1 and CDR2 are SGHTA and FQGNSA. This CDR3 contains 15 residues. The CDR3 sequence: CASSSTGSENSPLHF. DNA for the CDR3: TGTGCCAGCAGCTCCACGGGATCGGAGAATTCACCCCTCCACTTT. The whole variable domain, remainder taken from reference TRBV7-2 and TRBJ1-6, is GAGVSQSPSNKVTEKGKDVELRCDPISGHTALYWYRQSLGQGLEFLIYFQGNSAPDKSGLPSDRFSAERTGGSVSTLTIQRTQQEDSAVYLCASSSTGSENSPLHFGNGTRLTVT.

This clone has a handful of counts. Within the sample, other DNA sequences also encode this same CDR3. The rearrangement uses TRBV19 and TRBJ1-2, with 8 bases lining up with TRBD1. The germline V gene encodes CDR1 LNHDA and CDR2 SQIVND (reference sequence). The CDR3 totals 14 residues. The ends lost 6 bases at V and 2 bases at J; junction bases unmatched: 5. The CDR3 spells CASSPTGGNYGYTF. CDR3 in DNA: TGTGCCAGTAGCCCTACAGGGGGGAACTATGGCTACACCTTC. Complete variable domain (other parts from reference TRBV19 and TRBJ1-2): DGGITQSPKYLFRKEGQNVTLSCEQNLNHDAMYWYRQDPGQGLRLIYYSQIVNDFQKGDIAEGYSVSREKKESFPLTVTSAQKNPTAFYLCASSPTGGNYGYTFGSGTRLTVV.

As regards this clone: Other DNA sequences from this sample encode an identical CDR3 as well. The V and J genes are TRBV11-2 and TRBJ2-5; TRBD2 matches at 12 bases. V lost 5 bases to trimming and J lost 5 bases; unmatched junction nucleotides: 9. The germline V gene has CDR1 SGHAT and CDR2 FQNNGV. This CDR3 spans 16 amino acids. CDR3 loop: CASSPRLAGDGETQYF. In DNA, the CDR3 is TGTGCCAGCAGCCCGAGACTAGCGGGAGACGGGGAGACCCAGTACTTC.

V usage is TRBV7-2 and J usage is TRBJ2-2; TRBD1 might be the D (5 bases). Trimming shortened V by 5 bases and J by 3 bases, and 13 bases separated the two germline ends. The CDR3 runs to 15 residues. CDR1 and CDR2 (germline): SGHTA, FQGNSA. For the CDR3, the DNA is TGTGCCAGCAGCCTAGGGGCAGGGTACACCGGGGAGCTGTTTTTT. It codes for CASSLGAGYTGELFF.

The CDR3 sequence: CASSLARGGETQYF. For the CDR3, the DNA is TGTGCCAGCAGCTTAGCGCGGGGGGGAGAGACCCAGTACTTC. This sequence joins TRBV7-9 and TRBJ2-5; 9 bases are a match to TRBD2. CDR1 SEHNR and CDR2 FQNEAQ come from the germline V gene (reference sequence). Losses at the gene ends were 0 bases for V and 4 bases for J; bases not matched to a gene: 0. This CDR3 has 14 amino acids.